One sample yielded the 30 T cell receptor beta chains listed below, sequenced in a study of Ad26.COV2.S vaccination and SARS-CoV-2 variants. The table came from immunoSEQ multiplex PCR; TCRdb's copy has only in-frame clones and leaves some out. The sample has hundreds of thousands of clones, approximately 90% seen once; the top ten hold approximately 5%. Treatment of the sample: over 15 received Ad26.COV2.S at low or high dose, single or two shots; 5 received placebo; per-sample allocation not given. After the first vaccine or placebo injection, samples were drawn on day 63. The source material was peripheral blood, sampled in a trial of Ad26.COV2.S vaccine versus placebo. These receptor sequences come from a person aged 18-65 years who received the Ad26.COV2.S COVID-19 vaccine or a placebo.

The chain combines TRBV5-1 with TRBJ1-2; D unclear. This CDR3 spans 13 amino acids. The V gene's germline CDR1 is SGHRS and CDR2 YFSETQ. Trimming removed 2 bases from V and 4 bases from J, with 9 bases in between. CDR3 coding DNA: TGCGCCAGCAGCTTTGGCAGTCGCTATGGCTACACCTTC. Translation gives CASSFGSRYGYTF.

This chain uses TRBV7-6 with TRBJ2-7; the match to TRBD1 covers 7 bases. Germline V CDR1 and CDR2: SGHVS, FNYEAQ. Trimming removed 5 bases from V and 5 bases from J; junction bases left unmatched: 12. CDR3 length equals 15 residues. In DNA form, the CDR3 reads TGTGCCAGCAGCGAAAGGACAGGAGGCTTCCACGAGCAGTACTTC. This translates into CASSERTGGFHEQYF.

The DNA for the CDR3 is TGTGCCAGCAGCCAAGCGACAGGGGACTATAATTCACCCCTCCACTTT. Protein sequence: CASSQATGDYNSPLHF. V usage is TRBV4-2 and J usage is TRBJ1-6; the match to TRBD1 covers 8 bases. V lost 1 base, J lost 3 bases, and 2 bases stayed unmatched. The CDR3 is made up of 16 amino acids. Germline assignment: CDR1 LGHNA and CDR2 YNFKEQ.

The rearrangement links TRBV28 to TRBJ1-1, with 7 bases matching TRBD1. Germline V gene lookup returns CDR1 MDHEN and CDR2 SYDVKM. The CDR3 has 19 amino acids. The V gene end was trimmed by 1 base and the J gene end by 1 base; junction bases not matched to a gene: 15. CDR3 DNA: TGTGCCAGCAGTTTATTACCGATACCCCTTCAGGGGGGGAACACTGAAGCTTTCTTT. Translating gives CASSLLPIPLQGGNTEAFF.

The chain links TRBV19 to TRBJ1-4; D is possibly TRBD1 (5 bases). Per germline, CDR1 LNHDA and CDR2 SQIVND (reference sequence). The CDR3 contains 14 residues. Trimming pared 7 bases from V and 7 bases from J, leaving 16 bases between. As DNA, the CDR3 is TGTGCCAGTAACGGGGACGGCGGGGGTGAAAAACTGTTTTTT. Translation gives CASNGDGGGEKLFF.

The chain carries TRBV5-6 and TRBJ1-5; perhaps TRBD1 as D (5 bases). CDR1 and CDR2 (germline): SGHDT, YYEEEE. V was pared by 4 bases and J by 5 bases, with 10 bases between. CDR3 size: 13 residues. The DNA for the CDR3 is TGTGCCAGCAGCCTTGGCAGGGATCAGCCCCAGCATTTT. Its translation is CASSLGRDQPQHF.

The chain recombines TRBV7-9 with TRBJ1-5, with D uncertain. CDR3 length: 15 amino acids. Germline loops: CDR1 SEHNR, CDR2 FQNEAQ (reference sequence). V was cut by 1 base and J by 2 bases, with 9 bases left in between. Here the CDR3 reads CASSLGGARNQPQHF. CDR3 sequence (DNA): TGTGCCAGCAGCTTAGGGGGTGCCCGCAATCAGCCCCAGCATTTT.

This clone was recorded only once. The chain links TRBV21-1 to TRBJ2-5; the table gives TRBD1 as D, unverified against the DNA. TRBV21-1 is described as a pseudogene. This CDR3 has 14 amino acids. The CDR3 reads CASKWAPGWETQYF. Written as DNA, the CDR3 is TGTGCCAGCAAGTGGGCCCCCGGCTGGGAGACCCAGTACTTC.

The CDR3 sequence is CSASKGWSNQPQHF. The CDR3 bases are TGCAGTGCTAGTAAGGGATGGAGCAATCAGCCCCAGCATTTT. This sequence joins TRBV20-1 and TRBJ1-5, with D unresolved. The CDR3 covers 14 residues. Trimming took 3 bases from V and 1 from J, leaving 10 bases between them. Germline V lookup: CDR1 DFQATT, CDR2 SNEGSKA (reference sequence).

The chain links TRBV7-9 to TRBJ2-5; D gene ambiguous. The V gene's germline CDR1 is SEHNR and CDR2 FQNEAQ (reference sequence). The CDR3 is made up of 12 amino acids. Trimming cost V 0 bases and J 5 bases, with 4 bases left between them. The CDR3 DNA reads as TGTGCCAGCAGCTTAGCGGTGGAGACCCAGTACTTC. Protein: CASSLAVETQYF.

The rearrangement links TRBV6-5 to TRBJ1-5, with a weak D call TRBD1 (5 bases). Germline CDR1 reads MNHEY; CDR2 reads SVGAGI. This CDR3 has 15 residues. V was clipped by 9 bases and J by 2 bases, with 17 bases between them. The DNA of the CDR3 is TGTGCCAGTTCTTCCCGGGACGGACGCAATCAGCCCCAGCATTTT. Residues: CASSSRDGRNQPQHF.

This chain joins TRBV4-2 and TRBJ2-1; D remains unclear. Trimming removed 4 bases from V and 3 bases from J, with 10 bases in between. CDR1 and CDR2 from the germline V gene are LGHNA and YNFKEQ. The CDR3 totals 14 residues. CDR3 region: CASSRGVSYNEQFF. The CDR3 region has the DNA TGTGCCAGCAGCCGCGGAGTGAGCTACAATGAGCAGTTCTTC.

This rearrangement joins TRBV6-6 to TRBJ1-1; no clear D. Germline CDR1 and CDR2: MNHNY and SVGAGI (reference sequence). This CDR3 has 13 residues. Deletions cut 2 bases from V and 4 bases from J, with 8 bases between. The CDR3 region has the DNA TGTGCCAGCAGTTACCTAGGGCCCACTGAAGCTTTCTTT. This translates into CASSYLGPTEAFF.

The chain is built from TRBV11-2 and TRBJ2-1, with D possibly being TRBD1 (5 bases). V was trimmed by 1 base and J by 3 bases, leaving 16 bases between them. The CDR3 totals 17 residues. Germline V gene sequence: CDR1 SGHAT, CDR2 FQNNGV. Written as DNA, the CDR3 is TGTGCCAGCAGCTTAGGTGGGGCAGGAATGAACTACAATGAGCAGTTCTTC. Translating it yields CASSLGGAGMNYNEQFF.

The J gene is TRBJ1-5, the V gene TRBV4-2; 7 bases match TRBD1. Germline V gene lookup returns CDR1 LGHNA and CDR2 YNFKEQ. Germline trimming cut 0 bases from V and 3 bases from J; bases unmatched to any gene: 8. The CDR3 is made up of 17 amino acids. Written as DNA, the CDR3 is TGTGCCAGCAGCCAAGATGGGGGCGGGACAGTCAATCAGCCCCAGCATTTT. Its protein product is CASSQDGGGTVNQPQHF.

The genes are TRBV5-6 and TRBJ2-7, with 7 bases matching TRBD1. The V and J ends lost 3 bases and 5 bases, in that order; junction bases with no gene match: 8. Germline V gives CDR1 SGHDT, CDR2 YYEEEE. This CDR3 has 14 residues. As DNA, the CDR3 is TGTGCCAGCAGCTCGACAGGGTTTAGGAACGAGCAGTACTTC. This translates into CASSSTGFRNEQYF.

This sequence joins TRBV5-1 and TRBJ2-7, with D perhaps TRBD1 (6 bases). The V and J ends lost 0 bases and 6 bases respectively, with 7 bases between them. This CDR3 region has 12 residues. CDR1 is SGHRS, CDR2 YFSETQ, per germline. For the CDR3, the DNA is TGCGCCAGCAGCTTGGTGGGGGCCGAGCAGTACTTC. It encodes CASSLVGAEQYF.

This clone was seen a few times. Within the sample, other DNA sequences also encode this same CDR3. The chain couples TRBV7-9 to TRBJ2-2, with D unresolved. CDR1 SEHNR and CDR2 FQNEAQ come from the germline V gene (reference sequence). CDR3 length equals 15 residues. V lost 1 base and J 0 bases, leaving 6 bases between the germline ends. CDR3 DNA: TGTGCCAGCAGCTTAGGTTTGACGAACACCGGGGAGCTGTTTTTT. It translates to CASSLGLTNTGELFF.

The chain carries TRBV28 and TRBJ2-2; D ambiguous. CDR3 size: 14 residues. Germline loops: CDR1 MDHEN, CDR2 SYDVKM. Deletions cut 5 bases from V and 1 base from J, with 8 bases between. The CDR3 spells CASSLDQNTGELFF. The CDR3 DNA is TGTGCCAGCAGTCTAGACCAGAACACCGGGGAGCTGTTTTTT. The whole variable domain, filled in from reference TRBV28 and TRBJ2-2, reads DVKVTQSSRYLVKRTGEKVFLECVQDMDHENMFWYRQDPGLGLRLIYFSYDVKMKEKGDIPEGYSVSREKKERFSLILESASTNQTSMYLCASSLDQNTGELFFGEGSRLTVL.

This chain's CDR3 is CASSYSFRDNEQFF. CDR3 nucleotide sequence: TGTGCCAGCAGTTACTCTTTCCGAGATAATGAGCAGTTCTTC. The chain carries TRBV6-5 and TRBJ2-1; D ambiguous. The CDR3 covers 14 residues. The germline V gene encodes CDR1 MNHEY and CDR2 SVGAGI. Trimming took 0 bases from V and 7 from J, leaving 10 bases between them.

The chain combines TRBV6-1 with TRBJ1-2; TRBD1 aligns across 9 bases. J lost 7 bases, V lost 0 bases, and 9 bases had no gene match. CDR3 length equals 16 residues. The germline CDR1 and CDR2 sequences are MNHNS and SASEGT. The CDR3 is CASSEAITDRGSGYTF. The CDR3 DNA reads TGTGCCAGCAGTGAAGCAATAACGGACAGGGGTAGTGGCTACACCTTC.

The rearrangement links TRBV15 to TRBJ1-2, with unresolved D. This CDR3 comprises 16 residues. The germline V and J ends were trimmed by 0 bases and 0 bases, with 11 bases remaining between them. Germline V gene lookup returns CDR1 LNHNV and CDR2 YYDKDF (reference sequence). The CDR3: CATSRDYQASNYGYTF. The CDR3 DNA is TGTGCCACCAGCAGAGACTATCAAGCCTCTAACTATGGCTACACCTTC.

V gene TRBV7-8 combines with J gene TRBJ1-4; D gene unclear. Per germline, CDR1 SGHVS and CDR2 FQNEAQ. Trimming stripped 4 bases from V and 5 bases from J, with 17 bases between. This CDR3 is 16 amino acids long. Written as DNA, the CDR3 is TGTGCCAGCAGCTCACACTTTCGGGGATTCAATGAAAAACTGTTTTTT. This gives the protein CASSSHFRGFNEKLFF.

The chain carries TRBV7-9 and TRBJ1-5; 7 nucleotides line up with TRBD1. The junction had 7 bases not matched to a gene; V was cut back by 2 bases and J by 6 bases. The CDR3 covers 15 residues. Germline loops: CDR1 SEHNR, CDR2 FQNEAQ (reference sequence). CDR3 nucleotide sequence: TGTGCCAGCAGCTTATCTCCAGGGGGGCCTCAGCCCCAGCATTTT. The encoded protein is CASSLSPGGPQPQHF.

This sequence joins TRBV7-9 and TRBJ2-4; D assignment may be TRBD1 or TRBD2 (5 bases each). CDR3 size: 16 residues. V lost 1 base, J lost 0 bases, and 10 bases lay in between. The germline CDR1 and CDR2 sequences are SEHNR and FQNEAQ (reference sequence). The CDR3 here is CASSLDEGLAKNIQYF. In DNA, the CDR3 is TGTGCCAGCAGCTTAGATGAGGGGTTAGCCAAAAACATTCAGTACTTC.

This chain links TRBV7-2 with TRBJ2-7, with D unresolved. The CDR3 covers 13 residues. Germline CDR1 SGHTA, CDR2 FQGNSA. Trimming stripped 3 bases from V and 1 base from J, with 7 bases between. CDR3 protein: CASSFSVSYEQYF. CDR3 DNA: TGTGCCAGCAGCTTTTCTGTTTCCTACGAGCAGTACTTC.

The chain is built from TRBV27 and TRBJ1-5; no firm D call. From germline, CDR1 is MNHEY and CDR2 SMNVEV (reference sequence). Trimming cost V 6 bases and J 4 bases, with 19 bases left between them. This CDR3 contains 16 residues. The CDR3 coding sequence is TGTGCCAGCAGCCCCCTGGTAGGGCTGATTAATCAGCCCCAGCATTTT. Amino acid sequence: CASSPLVGLINQPQHF.

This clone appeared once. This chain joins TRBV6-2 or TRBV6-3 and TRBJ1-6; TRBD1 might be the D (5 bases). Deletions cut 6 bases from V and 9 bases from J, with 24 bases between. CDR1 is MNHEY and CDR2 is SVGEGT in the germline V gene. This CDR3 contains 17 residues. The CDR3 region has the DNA TGTGCCAGCAGCACCCGGGACGGCTTCCCTTTAGCTTCACCCCTCCACTTT. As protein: CASSTRDGFPLASPLHF.

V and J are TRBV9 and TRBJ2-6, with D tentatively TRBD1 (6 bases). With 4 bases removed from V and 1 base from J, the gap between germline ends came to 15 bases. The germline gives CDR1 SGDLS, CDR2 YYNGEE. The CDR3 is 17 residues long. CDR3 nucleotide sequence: TGTGCCAGCAGCCCCAGGGGCTTTGGGTCTGGGGCCAACGTCCTGACTTTC. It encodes CASSPRGFGSGANVLTF.

The CDR3 loop is CASSQVRDSIEKLFF. Written as DNA, the CDR3 is TGTGCCAGCAGCCAAGTACGGGACAGCATTGAAAAACTGTTTTTT. The V gene is TRBV4-2, the J gene TRBJ1-4, with 7 bases that match TRBD1. The CDR3 runs to 15 residues. J lost 7 bases, V lost 1 base, and 6 bases had no gene match. Germline assignment: CDR1 LGHNA and CDR2 YNFKEQ.